This TCR beta chain was identified during a study of control samples from healthy donors and cancer patients. Germline loops: CDR1 SGHTA, CDR2 FQGNSA. The CDR3 covers 15 residues. V was shortened by 2 bases and J by 1 base, with 10 bases between the two germline ends. Only in-frame clones appear in the TCRdb table, and some are missing; sequencing was by immunoSEQ multiplex PCR. This table has a few hundred thousand clones, 75% to 95% appearing once. The V gene is TRBV7-2, the J gene TRBJ2-3; TRBD2 is a possible D gene (5 bases). This clonotype originated in a man aged 35-49 years with head and neck cancer. Sequencing was done on a sample of PBMCs. CDR3 nucleotide sequence: TGTGCCAGCAGCTTATTCCCGCGGGGCACAGATACGCAGTATTTT. This sequence encodes CASSLFPRGTDTQYF.